The T cell receptor (beta chain) described here comes from a study of cytomegalovirus exposure and HLA in healthy donors. The method was immunoSEQ multiplex PCR; TCRdb's version includes in-frame clones alone and lacks a portion of them. The sample lists approximately 160,000 clones; 85% to 90% were seen once. This CDR3 is built from 14 residues. Per germline, CDR1 MDHEN and CDR2 SYDVKM. V dropped 4 bases and J dropped 0 bases, with 6 bases sitting between them. The chain couples TRBV28 to TRBJ1-4; D gene uncertain. The sequencing sample was made of PBMCs. This clonotype was sampled from a woman in her thirties in good health and CMV-seronegative. The DNA for the CDR3 is TGTGCCAGCAGTTGGGAAGCAACTAATGAAAAACTGTTTTTT. Amino acid sequence: CASSWEATNEKLFF.